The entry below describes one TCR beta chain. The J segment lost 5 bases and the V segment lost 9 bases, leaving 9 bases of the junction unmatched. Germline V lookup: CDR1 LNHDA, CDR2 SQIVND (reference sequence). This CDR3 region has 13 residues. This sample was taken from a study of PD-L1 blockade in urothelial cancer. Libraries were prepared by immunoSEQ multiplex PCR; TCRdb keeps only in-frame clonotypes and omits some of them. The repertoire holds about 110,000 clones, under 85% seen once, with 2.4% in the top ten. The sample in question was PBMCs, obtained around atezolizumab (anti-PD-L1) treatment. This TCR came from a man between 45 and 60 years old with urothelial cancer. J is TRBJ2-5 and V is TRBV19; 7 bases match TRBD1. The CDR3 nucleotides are TGTGCCAGCACCGACAGGGTTCGGGAGACCCAGTACTTC. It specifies CASTDRVRETQYF.